This TCR beta chain was profiled in a study of blood T cell repertoires in COVID-19. In the original processing: Amplification of reference gene primers provided the estimated nucleated cell counts. The data were produced by immunoSEQ multiplex PCR, yet TCRdb's version contains in-frame clones alone and is incomplete. V and J calls and clone size are given by that table; D and trimming were obtained from the DNA. The table lists approximately 220,000 clones, about 86% of them singletons. This CDR3 spans 14 amino acids. V lost 3 bases and J 0 bases, leaving 6 bases between the germline ends. CDR1 MDHEN and CDR2 SYDVKM come from the germline V gene. This clone appeared a single time.

The chain is built from TRBV28 and TRBJ1-5; D unresolved. The sample comprised PBMCs or T cells enriched from blood (not recorded which). This TCR was recovered from a woman aged 35 to 49 with acute COVID-19. CDR3 amino acids: CASSLSYSNQPQHF. As DNA, the CDR3 is TGTGCCAGCAGTTTGAGTTATAGCAATCAGCCCCAGCATTTT. Filled out from reference TRBV28 and TRBJ1-5, the complete variable domain reads DVKVTQSSRYLVKRTGEKVFLECVQDMDHENMFWYRQDPGLGLRLIYFSYDVKMKEKGDIPEGYSVSREKKERFSLILESASTNQTSMYLCASSLSYSNQPQHFGDGTRLSIL.